This T cell receptor beta chain was found in a study of radiation and T cells in renal cell carcinoma. Clones were sequenced by immunoSEQ multiplex PCR, and TCRdb holds only the in-frame ones, with some missing. The sample yields roughly 92,000 clones, around 84% seen once. As for time point: blood 4 weeks post-SBRT, at nephrectomy. Treatment here: 15 Gy SBRT to primary tumor, nephrectomy 4 weeks later. Nephrectomy followed 15 Gy stereotactic body radiation by 4 weeks. V shed 4 bases, J shed 5 bases, and the junction held 8 bases outside the gene matches. The CDR3 is made up of 13 amino acids. Germline V lookup: CDR1 SQVTM, CDR2 ANQGSEA.

The chain joins TRBV29-1 to TRBJ2-7; 7 bases agree with TRBD2. This receptor was identified in a man aged 55 to 69 with renal cell carcinoma. The starting material was blood, obtained from a patient whose treatment included radiotherapy and nephrectomy. The CDR3 DNA is TGCAGCGTTGGCGGCGGGAGACCCGACGAGCAGTACTTC. Translation gives CSVGGGRPDEQYF.